The T cell receptor beta chain under discussion was sequenced for a study of shared clonotypes between healthy human individuals. Study context: Donor composition was two women and a few men, aged 18 to 49.

The CDR3 length is 14 residues. The germline V gene has CDR1 SGHAT and CDR2 FQNNGV. V was trimmed by 1 base and J by 3 bases, leaving 9 bases between them. The assay was carried out at the deep level. The assay was immunoSEQ multiplex PCR, and TCRdb's table has in-frame clones only and misses some. The sample shows hundreds of thousands of clones, over 65% of them seen only once. The source material was memory CD4+ T cells sorted from blood. Subset indicated: CD45RA-negative fraction. This receptor was obtained from a woman younger than 45 in good health. This rearrangement joins TRBV11-2 to TRBJ2-5; D ambiguous. The CDR3 sequence: CASSLALGEETQYF. In DNA form, the CDR3 reads TGTGCCAGCAGCTTAGCGCTTGGGGAAGAGACCCAGTACTTC.